These T cell receptor beta chains were read from a single sample in a study of T cell responses to AZD1222 COVID-19 vaccine. Clones were read by immunoSEQ multiplex PCR, and TCRdb kept only the in-frame ones, dropping some. The table includes around 110,000 clones, roughly 90% detected once. The starting material was peripheral blood, obtained on day 0 of AZD1222 vaccination. These receptors were collected from an adult in good health. Both conserved end residues are part of each CDR3. Each record gives: CDR3 length, V gene, J gene, D gene, clone size, CDR3 protein, CDR3 DNA. D genes are given only for firm matches. Clone size is shown for a subset of rows, as once, few, many or a class of expanded clone.

len: 15
v_gene: TRBV14
j_gene: TRBJ1-2
d_gene: .
abundance: few
CDR3aa: CASSPRLVADYGYTF
CDR3nt: TGTGCCAGCAGTCCAAGACTGGTGGCCGATTATGGCTACACCTTC

len: 14
v_gene: TRBV28
j_gene: TRBJ1-5
d_gene: TRBD1
abundance: .
CDR3aa: CASNRDRGNQPQHF
CDR3nt: TGTGCCAGCAACCGGGACAGGGGCAATCAGCCCCAGCATTTT

len: 16
v_gene: TRBV6-5
j_gene: TRBJ2-1
d_gene: .
abundance: .
CDR3aa: CASSNLDSSSYNEQFF
CDR3nt: TGTGCCAGCAGTAACTTGGACTCAAGCTCCTACAATGAGCAGTTCTTC

len: 13
v_gene: TRBV4-1
j_gene: TRBJ2-7
d_gene: .
abundance: .
CDR3aa: CASSQASNYEQYF
CDR3nt: TGCGCCAGCAGCCAAGCTTCCAACTACGAGCAGTACTTC

len: 12
v_gene: TRBV30
j_gene: TRBJ2-3
d_gene: .
abundance: .
CDR3aa: CAWSLSGDTQYF
CDR3nt: TGTGCCTGGAGCCTGAGTGGGGATACGCAGTATTTT

len: 15
v_gene: TRBV28
j_gene: TRBJ2-7
d_gene: .
abundance: .
CDR3aa: CASSPRGGPSYEQYF
CDR3nt: TGTGCCAGCAGTCCGAGGGGGGGGCCTTCCTACGAGCAGTACTTC

len: 13
v_gene: TRBV19
j_gene: TRBJ1-1
d_gene: .
abundance: .
CDR3aa: CASSIWGNTEAFF
CDR3nt: TGTGCCAGTAGTATATGGGGGAACACTGAAGCTTTCTTT

len: 15
v_gene: TRBV3-1/TRBV3-2
j_gene: TRBJ1-1
d_gene: .
abundance: .
CDR3aa: CASSQGGGLNTEAFF
CDR3nt: TGTGCCAGCAGCCAAGGGGGGGGGCTGAACACTGAAGCTTTCTTT

len: 15
v_gene: TRBV5-1
j_gene: TRBJ1-6
d_gene: .
abundance: .
CDR3aa: CASSLEIGRGSPLHF
CDR3nt: TGCGCCAGCAGCTTGGAAATAGGGAGGGGGTCACCCCTCCACTTT

len: 13
v_gene: TRBV24-1
j_gene: TRBJ1-5
d_gene: .
abundance: .
CDR3aa: CATSDGQNQPQHF
CDR3nt: TGTGCCACCAGTGACGGACAAAATCAGCCCCAGCATTTT

len: 15
v_gene: TRBV7-3
j_gene: TRBJ2-5
d_gene: TRBD2
abundance: .
CDR3aa: CASSSRTSARMTQYF
CDR3nt: TGTGCCAGCAGCTCCCGGACTAGCGCGCGGATGACCCAGTACTTC

len: 15
v_gene: TRBV18
j_gene: TRBJ2-1
d_gene: .
abundance: .
CDR3aa: CASSPAAPGGNEQFF
CDR3nt: TGTGCCAGCTCACCTGCCGCTCCTGGAGGGAACGAGCAGTTCTTC

len: 13
v_gene: TRBV18
j_gene: TRBJ1-2
d_gene: .
abundance: .
CDR3aa: CASSPGANYGYTF
CDR3nt: TGTGCCAGCTCACCAGGGGCTAACTATGGCTACACCTTC

len: 12
v_gene: TRBV3-1/TRBV3-2
j_gene: TRBJ1-1
d_gene: .
abundance: .
CDR3aa: CASSQVSGGAFF
CDR3nt: TGTGCCAGCAGCCAAGTGAGTGGGGGAGCTTTCTTT

len: 12
v_gene: TRBV28
j_gene: TRBJ2-5
d_gene: .
abundance: .
CDR3aa: CASSLNRETQYF
CDR3nt: TGTGCCAGCAGTTTAAACCGGGAGACCCAGTACTTC

len: 18
v_gene: TRBV4-1
j_gene: TRBJ2-1
d_gene: TRBD2
abundance: few
CDR3aa: CASSQSPILAGGNNEQFF
CDR3nt: TGCGCCAGCAGCCAATCCCCAATTCTAGCGGGAGGGAACAATGAGCAGTTCTTC

len: 14
v_gene: TRBV5-1
j_gene: TRBJ2-3
d_gene: .
abundance: .
CDR3aa: CASSLEGGANTQYF
CDR3nt: TGCGCCAGCAGCTTGGAAGGCGGGGCGAATACGCAGTATTTT

len: 13
v_gene: TRBV12-5
j_gene: TRBJ1-1
d_gene: .
abundance: .
CDR3aa: CASGWDSNTEAFF
CDR3nt: TGTGCTAGTGGTTGGGACTCGAACACTGAAGCTTTCTTT

len: 15
v_gene: TRBV6-5
j_gene: TRBJ2-7
d_gene: TRBD1
abundance: .
CDR3aa: CASSSSGTGAQGQYF
CDR3nt: TGTGCCAGCAGTTCATCCGGGACAGGGGCGCAGGGGCAGTACTTC

len: 16
v_gene: TRBV9
j_gene: TRBJ2-5
d_gene: .
abundance: .
CDR3aa: CASRRGGDLNQETQYF
CDR3nt: TGTGCCAGCAGAAGAGGTGGGGACCTTAACCAAGAGACCCAGTACTTC

len: 15
v_gene: TRBV11-2
j_gene: TRBJ2-7
d_gene: .
abundance: .
CDR3aa: CASSLMSQGGTEQYF
CDR3nt: TGTGCCAGCAGCTTAATGTCACAGGGCGGAACCGAGCAGTACTTC

len: 15
v_gene: TRBV4-1
j_gene: TRBJ2-2
d_gene: .
abundance: .
CDR3aa: CASSTLGQVVGELFF
CDR3nt: TGCGCCAGCAGCACTCTAGGGCAGGTGGTTGGGGAGCTGTTTTTT

len: 16
v_gene: TRBV28
j_gene: TRBJ2-6
d_gene: .
abundance: .
CDR3aa: CASRKGGQAGANVLTF
CDR3nt: TGTGCCAGCAGGAAGGGGGGGCAGGCTGGGGCCAACGTCCTGACTTTC

len: 16
v_gene: TRBV7-3
j_gene: TRBJ2-7
d_gene: .
abundance: .
CDR3aa: CASSLGVRGGSDEQYF
CDR3nt: TGTGCCAGCAGCTTAGGTGTCAGGGGAGGGAGCGACGAGCAGTACTTC

len: 16
v_gene: TRBV7-9
j_gene: TRBJ1-2
d_gene: .
abundance: once
CDR3aa: CASSLVPQGGYYGYTF
CDR3nt: TGTGCCAGCAGCTTAGTACCCCAAGGGGGTTACTATGGCTACACCTTC

len: 13
v_gene: TRBV23-1
j_gene: TRBJ1-1
d_gene: TRBD1
abundance: few
CDR3aa: CASRWDRNTEAFF
CDR3nt: TGCGCCAGCAGATGGGACAGGAACACTGAAGCTTTCTTT

len: 14
v_gene: TRBV5-8
j_gene: TRBJ1-5
d_gene: .
abundance: .
CDR3aa: CASSIVDSNQPQHF
CDR3nt: TGTGCCAGCAGCATAGTGGATAGCAATCAGCCCCAGCATTTT

len: 13
v_gene: TRBV12-3/TRBV12-4
j_gene: TRBJ2-7
d_gene: .
abundance: .
CDR3aa: CASSLGAIGTGYF
CDR3nt: TGTGCCAGCAGTTTGGGGGCGATAGGGACGGGGTACTTC

len: 12
v_gene: TRBV6-2/TRBV6-3
j_gene: TRBJ1-2
d_gene: TRBD1
abundance: .
CDR3aa: CASSLDRGGYTF
CDR3nt: TGTGCCAGCAGTCTCGACAGGGGCGGCTACACCTTC

len: 14
v_gene: TRBV28
j_gene: TRBJ1-2
d_gene: .
abundance: .
CDR3aa: CASSNGGPNYGYTF
CDR3nt: TGTGCCAGCAGCAATGGGGGGCCGAACTATGGCTACACCTTC

len: 15
v_gene: TRBV21-1
j_gene: TRBJ2-7
d_gene: .
abundance: .
CDR3aa: CASSNTGWSSYEQYF
CDR3nt: TGTGCCAGCAGCAACACAGGGTGGAGCTCCTACGAGCAGTACTTC

len: 12
v_gene: TRBV7-9
j_gene: TRBJ1-5
d_gene: .
abundance: .
CDR3aa: CASSGTGQPQHF
CDR3nt: TGTGCCAGCAGTGGGACGGGACAGCCCCAGCATTTT

len: 15
v_gene: TRBV6-5
j_gene: TRBJ2-1
d_gene: TRBD1
abundance: once
CDR3aa: CASRLGQGMHNEQFF
CDR3nt: TGTGCCAGCAGACTGGGACAGGGGATGCACAATGAGCAGTTCTTC

len: 15
v_gene: TRBV7-6
j_gene: TRBJ1-6
d_gene: .
abundance: .
CDR3aa: CASSSGQLEYSPLHF
CDR3nt: TGTGCCAGCAGCTCCGGACAGCTGGAGTATTCACCCCTCCACTTT

len: 15
v_gene: TRBV3-1/TRBV3-2
j_gene: TRBJ2-7
d_gene: TRBD1
abundance: .
CDR3aa: CASSLGQGNAYEQYF
CDR3nt: TGTGCCAGCAGCCTGGGACAGGGAAACGCCTACGAGCAGTACTTC

len: 13
v_gene: TRBV11-2
j_gene: TRBJ2-1
d_gene: .
abundance: .
CDR3aa: CASSSHPTREQFF
CDR3nt: TGTGCCAGCAGCTCGCACCCGACCCGCGAGCAGTTCTTC

len: 14
v_gene: TRBV28
j_gene: TRBJ1-4
d_gene: .
abundance: .
CDR3aa: CASSPPHSLEKLFF
CDR3nt: TGTGCCAGCAGTCCCCCCCACAGTTTGGAAAAACTGTTTTTT

len: 10
v_gene: TRBV10-1
j_gene: TRBJ2-7
d_gene: .
abundance: .
CDR3aa: CASSYYEQYF
CDR3nt: TGCGCCAGCAGTTACTACGAGCAGTACTTC

len: 14
v_gene: TRBV18
j_gene: TRBJ1-2
d_gene: .
abundance: .
CDR3aa: CASSPTLEGDGYTF
CDR3nt: TGTGCCAGCTCACCAACGTTAGAGGGGGATGGCTACACCTTC

len: 14
v_gene: TRBV7-2
j_gene: TRBJ2-7
d_gene: TRBD1
abundance: once
CDR3aa: CASSSGTGMWEQYF
CDR3nt: TGTGCCAGCAGCTCAGGGACAGGGATGTGGGAGCAGTACTTC

len: 14
v_gene: TRBV11-3
j_gene: TRBJ1-1
d_gene: .
abundance: .
CDR3aa: CASSVGQPNTEAFF
CDR3nt: TGTGCCAGCAGCGTAGGACAGCCGAACACTGAAGCTTTCTTT

len: 12
v_gene: TRBV12-3/TRBV12-4
j_gene: TRBJ2-1
d_gene: TRBD2
abundance: .
CDR3aa: CASSLTSYEQFF
CDR3nt: TGTGCCAGCAGTTTGACTAGCTATGAGCAGTTCTTC

len: 14
v_gene: TRBV3-1/TRBV3-2
j_gene: TRBJ2-7
d_gene: .
abundance: .
CDR3aa: CASLSGTSNYEQYF
CDR3nt: TGTGCCAGCCTATCCGGGACTTCGAACTACGAGCAGTACTTC

len: 16
v_gene: TRBV5-1
j_gene: TRBJ2-1
d_gene: .
abundance: .
CDR3aa: CASSPPGTSSYNEQFF
CDR3nt: TGCGCCAGCAGCCCTCCCGGGACAAGCTCCTACAATGAGCAGTTCTTC

len: 15
v_gene: TRBV5-1
j_gene: TRBJ2-5
d_gene: .
abundance: .
CDR3aa: CASSGGTLGQETQYF
CDR3nt: TGCGCCAGCAGCGGCGGGACCCTGGGCCAAGAGACCCAGTACTTC

len: 15
v_gene: TRBV27
j_gene: TRBJ1-6
d_gene: .
abundance: .
CDR3aa: CASSSPGATNSPLHF
CDR3nt: TGTGCCAGCAGTTCCCCCGGAGCAACTAATTCACCCCTCCACTTT

len: 16
v_gene: TRBV13
j_gene: TRBJ2-2
d_gene: .
abundance: few
CDR3aa: CASRARRAANTGELFF
CDR3nt: TGTGCCAGCAGAGCGCGGAGGGCCGCGAACACCGGGGAGCTGTTTTTT

len: 14
v_gene: TRBV6-5
j_gene: TRBJ1-3
d_gene: .
abundance: .
CDR3aa: CASSYQVSGNTIYF
CDR3nt: TGTGCCAGCAGTTATCAGGTTTCTGGAAACACCATATATTTT